This T cell receptor beta chain was sequenced in a study of CD8+CD57+ T cells in acquired aplastic anemia. Findings and caveats of the study: Relative to total CD4+ and CD8+ pools, CD8+CD57+ cells had lower diversity in patients.

Trimming removed 4 bases from V and 6 bases from J, with 15 bases in between. Germline CDR1 LNHDA, CDR2 SQIVND (reference sequence). The CDR3 is 15 residues long. Profiling of TCR beta VDJ combinations and CDR3 sequences used genomic DNA as template. TCRdb called the reads again in MiXCR, with one record for every CDR3 protein. Of more than 15,000 distinct CDR3 sequences in the sample, 30% to 45% are singletons; the top ten hold 80% to 90%. Comment on this clonotype: The antigen is unknown.

Patients chosen for sequencing had shown CD8+CD57+ cell expansion by flow cytometry. As a group, the patients uniformly had severe acquired aplastic anemia. The TCR sequence derives from a human donor with aplastic anemia. Sequenced: CD8+CD57+ T cells sorted from PBMCs. Noted subset: bead-enriched CD8+CD57+ effector memory T cells from SAA patients. This chain links TRBV19 with TRBJ1-4; D not resolved. The CDR3 reads CASSTHSLADEKLFF. The CDR3 DNA reads TGTGCCAGTAGTACCCACAGTTTAGCGGATGAAAAACTGTTTTTT.